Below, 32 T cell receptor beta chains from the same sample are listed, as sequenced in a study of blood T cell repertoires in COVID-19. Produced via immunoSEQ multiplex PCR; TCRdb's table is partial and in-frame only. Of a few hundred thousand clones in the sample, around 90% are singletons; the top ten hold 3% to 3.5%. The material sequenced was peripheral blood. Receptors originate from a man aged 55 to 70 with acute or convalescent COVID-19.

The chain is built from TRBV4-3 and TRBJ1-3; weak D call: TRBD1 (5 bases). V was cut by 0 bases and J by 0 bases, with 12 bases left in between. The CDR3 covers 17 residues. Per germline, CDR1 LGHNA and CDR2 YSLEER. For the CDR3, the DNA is TGCGCCAGCAGCCAAGATTTCCGGGGGTCCTCTGGAAACACCATATATTTT. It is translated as CASSQDFRGSSGNTIYF.

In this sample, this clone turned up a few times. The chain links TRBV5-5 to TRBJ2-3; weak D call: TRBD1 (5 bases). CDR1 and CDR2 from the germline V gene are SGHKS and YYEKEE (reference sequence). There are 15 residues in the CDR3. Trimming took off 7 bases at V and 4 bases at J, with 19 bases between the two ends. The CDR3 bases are TGTGCCAGCTCAACTCTACAGGTCGGCGCAGATACGCAGTATTTT. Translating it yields CASSTLQVGADTQYF.

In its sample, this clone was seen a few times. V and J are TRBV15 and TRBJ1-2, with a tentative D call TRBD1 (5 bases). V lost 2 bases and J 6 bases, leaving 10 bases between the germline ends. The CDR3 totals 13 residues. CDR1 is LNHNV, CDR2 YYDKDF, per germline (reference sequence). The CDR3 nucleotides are TGTGCCACCAGCAGAAACCAAGGGGATGGCTACACCTTC. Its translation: CATSRNQGDGYTF.

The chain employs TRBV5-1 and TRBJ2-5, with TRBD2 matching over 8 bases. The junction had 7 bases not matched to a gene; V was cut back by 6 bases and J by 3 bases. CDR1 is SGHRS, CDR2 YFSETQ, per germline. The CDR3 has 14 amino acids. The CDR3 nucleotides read TGCGCCAGCACCCTGGGACTAGTCAAAGAGACCCAGTACTTC. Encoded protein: CASTLGLVKETQYF.

CDR3 region: CASSLAANTNYGYTF. CDR3 nucleotide sequence: TGTGCCAGCAGCCTGGCGGCGAACACTAACTATGGCTACACCTTC. The chain employs TRBV3-1 (or the pseudogene TRBV3-2) and TRBJ1-2; no definite D call. The ends were cut back, 4 bases at V and 0 bases at J, with 12 bases in the middle. The V gene's germline CDR1 is LGHDT and CDR2 YNNKEL (reference sequence). The CDR3 is made up of 15 amino acids.

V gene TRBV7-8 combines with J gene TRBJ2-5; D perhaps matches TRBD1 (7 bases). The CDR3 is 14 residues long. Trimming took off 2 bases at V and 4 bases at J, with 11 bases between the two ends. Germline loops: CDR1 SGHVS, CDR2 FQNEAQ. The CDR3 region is CASSLIQGGETQYF. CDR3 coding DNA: TGTGCCAGCAGCTTAATCCAGGGGGGAGAGACCCAGTACTTC.

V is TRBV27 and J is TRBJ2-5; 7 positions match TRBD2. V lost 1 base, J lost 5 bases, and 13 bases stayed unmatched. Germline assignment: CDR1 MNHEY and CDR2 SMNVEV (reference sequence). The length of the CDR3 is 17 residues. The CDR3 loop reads CASSLYWGGDRRETQYF. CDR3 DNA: TGTGCCAGCAGTTTATATTGGGGGGGGGACCGCCGGGAGACCCAGTACTTC.

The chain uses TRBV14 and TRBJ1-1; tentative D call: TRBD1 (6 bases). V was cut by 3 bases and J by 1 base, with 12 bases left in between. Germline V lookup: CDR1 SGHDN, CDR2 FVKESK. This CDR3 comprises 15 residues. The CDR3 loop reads CASSQGLGANTEAFF. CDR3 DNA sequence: TGTGCCAGCAGCCAGGGTTTGGGGGCGAACACTGAAGCTTTCTTT.

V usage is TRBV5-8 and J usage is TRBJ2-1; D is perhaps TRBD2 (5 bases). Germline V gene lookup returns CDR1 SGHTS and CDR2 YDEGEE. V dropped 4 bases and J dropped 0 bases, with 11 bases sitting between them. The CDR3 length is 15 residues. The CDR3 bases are TGTGCCAGCAGCATTACGGGATTCTCCTACAATGAGCAGTTCTTC. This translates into CASSITGFSYNEQFF.

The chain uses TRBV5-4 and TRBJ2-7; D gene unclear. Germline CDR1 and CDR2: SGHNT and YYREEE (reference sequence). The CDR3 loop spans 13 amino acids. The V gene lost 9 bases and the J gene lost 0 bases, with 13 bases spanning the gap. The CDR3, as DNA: TGTGCCACCTCCTCAGTCCTCTCCTACGAGCAGTACTTC. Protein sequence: CATSSVLSYEQYF.

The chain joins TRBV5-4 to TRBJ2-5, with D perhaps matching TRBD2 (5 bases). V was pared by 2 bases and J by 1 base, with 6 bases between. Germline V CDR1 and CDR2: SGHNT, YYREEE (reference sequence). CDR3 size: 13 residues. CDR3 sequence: CASSFGGQETQYF. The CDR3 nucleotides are TGTGCCAGCAGCTTTGGAGGCCAAGAGACCCAGTACTTC.

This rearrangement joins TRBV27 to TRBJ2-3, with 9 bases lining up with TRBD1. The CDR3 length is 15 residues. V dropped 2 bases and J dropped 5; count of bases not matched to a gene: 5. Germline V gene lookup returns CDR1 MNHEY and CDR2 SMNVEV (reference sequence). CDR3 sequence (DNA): TGTGCCAGCAGTTTAAGGACAGGGGATGGAGATACGCAGTATTTT. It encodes CASSLRTGDGDTQYF.

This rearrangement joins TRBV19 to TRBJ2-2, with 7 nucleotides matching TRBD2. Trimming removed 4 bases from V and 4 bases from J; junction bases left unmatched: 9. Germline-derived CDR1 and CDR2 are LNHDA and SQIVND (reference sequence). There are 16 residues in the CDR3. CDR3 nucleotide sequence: TGTGCCAGTAGTACCCGGGGAGGGCTGGGCACCGGGGAGCTGTTTTTT. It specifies CASSTRGGLGTGELFF. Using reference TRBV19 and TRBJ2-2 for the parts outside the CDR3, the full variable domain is DGGITQSPKYLFRKEGQNVTLSCEQNLNHDAMYWYRQDPGQGLRLIYYSQIVNDFQKGDIAEGYSVSREKKESFPLTVTSAQKNPTAFYLCASSTRGGLGTGELFFGEGSRLTVL.

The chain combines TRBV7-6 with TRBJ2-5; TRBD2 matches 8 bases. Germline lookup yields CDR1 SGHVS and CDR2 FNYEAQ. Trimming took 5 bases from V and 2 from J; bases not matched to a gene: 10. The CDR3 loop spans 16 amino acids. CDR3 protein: CASSTKTSGVQETQYF. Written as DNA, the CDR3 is TGTGCCAGCAGCACAAAAACTAGCGGTGTGCAAGAGACCCAGTACTTC.

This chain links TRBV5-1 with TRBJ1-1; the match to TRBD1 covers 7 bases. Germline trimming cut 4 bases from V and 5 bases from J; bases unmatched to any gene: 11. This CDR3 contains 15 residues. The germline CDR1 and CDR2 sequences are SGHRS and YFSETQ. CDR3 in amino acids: CASSGTASSGTEAFF. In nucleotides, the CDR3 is TGCGCCAGCAGCGGGACAGCCTCCTCAGGGACTGAAGCTTTCTTT.

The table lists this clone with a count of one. CDR3 coding DNA: TGTGCCAGCAGTGAAGGAGCAGGGTGGACTGAAGCTTTCTTT. Its translation: CASSEGAGWTEAFF. The chain employs TRBV6-1 and TRBJ1-1, with D possibly matching TRBD1 (5 bases). This CDR3 is 14 amino acids long. Germline V gives CDR1 MNHNS, CDR2 SASEGT. V was trimmed by 1 base and J by 5 bases, leaving 11 bases between them.

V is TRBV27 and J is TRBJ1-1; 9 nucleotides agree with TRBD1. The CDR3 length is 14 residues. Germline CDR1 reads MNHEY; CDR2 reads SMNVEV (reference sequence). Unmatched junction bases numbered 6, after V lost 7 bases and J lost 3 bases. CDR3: CASTRQGEDTEAFF. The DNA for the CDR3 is TGTGCCAGCACGAGACAGGGGGAGGACACTGAAGCTTTCTTT.

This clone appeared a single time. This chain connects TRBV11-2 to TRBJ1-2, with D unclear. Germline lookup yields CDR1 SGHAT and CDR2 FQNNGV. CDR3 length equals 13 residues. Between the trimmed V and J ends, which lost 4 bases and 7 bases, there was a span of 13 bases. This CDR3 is CASSSTTWRGYTF. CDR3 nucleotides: TGTGCCAGCAGCTCCACTACCTGGCGTGGCTACACCTTC. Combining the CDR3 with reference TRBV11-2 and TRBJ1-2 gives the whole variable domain EAGVAQSPRYKIIEKRQSVAFWCNPISGHATLYWYQQILGQGPKLLIQFQNNGVVDDSQLPKDRFSAERLKGVDSTLKIQPAKLEDSAVYLCASSSTTWRGYTFGSGTRLTVV.

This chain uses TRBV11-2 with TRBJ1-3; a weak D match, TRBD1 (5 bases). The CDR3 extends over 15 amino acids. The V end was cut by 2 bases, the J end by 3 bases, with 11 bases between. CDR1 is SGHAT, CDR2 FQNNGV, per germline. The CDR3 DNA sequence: TGTGCCAGCAGCTTAATGTCAGGGCTTGGAAACACCATATATTTT. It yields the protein CASSLMSGLGNTIYF.

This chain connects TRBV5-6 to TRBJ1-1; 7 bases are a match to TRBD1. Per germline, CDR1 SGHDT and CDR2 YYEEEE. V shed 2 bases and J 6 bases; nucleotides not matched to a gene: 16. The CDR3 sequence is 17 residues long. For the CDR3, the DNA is TGTGCCAGCAGCTTCGGAGGAGGACAGGCGGTATACGCTGAAGCTTTCTTT. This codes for CASSFGGGQAVYAEAFF.

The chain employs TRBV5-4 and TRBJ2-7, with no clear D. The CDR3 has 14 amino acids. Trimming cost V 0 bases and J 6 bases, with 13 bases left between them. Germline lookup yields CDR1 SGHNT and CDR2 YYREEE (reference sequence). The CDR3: CASSLVRATGEQYF. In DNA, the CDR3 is TGTGCCAGCAGCTTGGTTCGAGCGACGGGCGAGCAGTACTTC.

The CDR3 DNA reads TGCGCCAGCAGCCCGGGACTAGCGGGGCCAGAGACCCAGTACTTC. Amino acid sequence: CASSPGLAGPETQYF. The chain is built from TRBV4-1 and TRBJ2-5; TRBD2 aligns across 13 bases. The V and J ends lost 4 bases and 4 bases, in that order; junction bases with no gene match: 3. Per the germline V gene, CDR1 is MGHRA and CDR2 is YSYEKL. This CDR3 contains 15 residues.

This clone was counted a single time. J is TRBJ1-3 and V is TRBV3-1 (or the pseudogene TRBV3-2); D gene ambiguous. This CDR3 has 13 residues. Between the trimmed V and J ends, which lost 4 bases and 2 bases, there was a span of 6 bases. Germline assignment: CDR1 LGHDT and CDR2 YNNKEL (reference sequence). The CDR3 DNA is TGTGCCAGCAGCCCGGGGACTGGAAACACCATATATTTT. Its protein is CASSPGTGNTIYF.

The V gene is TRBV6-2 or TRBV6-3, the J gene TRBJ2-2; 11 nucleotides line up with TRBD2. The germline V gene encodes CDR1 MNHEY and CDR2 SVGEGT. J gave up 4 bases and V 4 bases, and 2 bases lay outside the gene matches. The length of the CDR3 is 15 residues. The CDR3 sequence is CASSSSGGTTGELFF. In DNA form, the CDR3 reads TGTGCCAGCAGTTCTAGCGGGGGGACCACCGGGGAGCTGTTTTTT.

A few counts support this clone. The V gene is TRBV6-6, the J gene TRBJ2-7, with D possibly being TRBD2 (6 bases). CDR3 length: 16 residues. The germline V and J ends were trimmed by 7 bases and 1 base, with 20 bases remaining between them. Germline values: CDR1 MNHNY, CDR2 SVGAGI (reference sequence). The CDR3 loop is CASTAGEGTLSYEQYF. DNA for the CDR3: TGTGCCAGCACCGCGGGTGAGGGGACTCTTTCCTACGAGCAGTACTTC.

The CDR3 region has the DNA TGTGCCACCAGCAGGGATGCAACAGGGAGAGAGACCCAGTACTTC. Translated, it gives CATSRDATGRETQYF. The V and J genes are TRBV15 and TRBJ2-5, with D perhaps matching TRBD1 (6 bases). CDR3 size: 15 residues. V dropped 3 bases and J dropped 4 bases, with 15 bases sitting between them. Germline V gene sequence: CDR1 LNHNV, CDR2 YYDKDF (reference sequence).

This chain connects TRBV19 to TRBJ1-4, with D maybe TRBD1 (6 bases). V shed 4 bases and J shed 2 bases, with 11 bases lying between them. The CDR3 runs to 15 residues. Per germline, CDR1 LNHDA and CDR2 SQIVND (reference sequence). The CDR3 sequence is CASSRGQSTNEKLFF. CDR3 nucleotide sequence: TGTGCCAGTAGTAGAGGACAGTCGACTAATGAAAAACTGTTTTTT.

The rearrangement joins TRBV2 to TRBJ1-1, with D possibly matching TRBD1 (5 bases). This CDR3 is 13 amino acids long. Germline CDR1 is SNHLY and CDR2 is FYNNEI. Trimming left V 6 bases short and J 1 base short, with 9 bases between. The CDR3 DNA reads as TGTGCCAGCAGGGACAATAGGAACACTGAAGCTTTCTTT. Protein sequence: CASRDNRNTEAFF.

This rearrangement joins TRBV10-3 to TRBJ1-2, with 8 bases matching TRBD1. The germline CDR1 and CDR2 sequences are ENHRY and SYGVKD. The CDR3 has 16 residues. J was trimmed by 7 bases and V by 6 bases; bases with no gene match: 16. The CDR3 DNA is TGTGCCATCAGGGACAGGGCTAACAGGGGGGTCGCTGGCTACACCTTC. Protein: CAIRDRANRGVAGYTF.

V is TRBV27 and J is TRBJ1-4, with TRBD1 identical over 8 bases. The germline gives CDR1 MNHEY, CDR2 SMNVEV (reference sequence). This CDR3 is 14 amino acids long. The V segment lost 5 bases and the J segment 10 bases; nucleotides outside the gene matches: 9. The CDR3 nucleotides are TGTGCCAGCAGTCCCAGACAGGGGATGGGAAAACTGTTTTTT. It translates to CASSPRQGMGKLFF.

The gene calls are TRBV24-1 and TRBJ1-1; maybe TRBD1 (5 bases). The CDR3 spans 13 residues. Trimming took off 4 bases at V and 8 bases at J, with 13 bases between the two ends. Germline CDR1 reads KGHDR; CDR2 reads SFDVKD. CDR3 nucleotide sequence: TGTGCCACCAGTGACCGTGGACAATACGAAGCTTTCTTT. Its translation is CATSDRGQYEAFF.

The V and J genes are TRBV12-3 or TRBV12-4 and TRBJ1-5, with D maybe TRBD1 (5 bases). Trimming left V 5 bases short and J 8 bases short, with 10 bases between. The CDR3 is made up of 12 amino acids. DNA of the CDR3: TGTGCCAGCAGTCAGGGAAGGGAGCCCCAGCATTTT. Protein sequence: CASSQGREPQHF.